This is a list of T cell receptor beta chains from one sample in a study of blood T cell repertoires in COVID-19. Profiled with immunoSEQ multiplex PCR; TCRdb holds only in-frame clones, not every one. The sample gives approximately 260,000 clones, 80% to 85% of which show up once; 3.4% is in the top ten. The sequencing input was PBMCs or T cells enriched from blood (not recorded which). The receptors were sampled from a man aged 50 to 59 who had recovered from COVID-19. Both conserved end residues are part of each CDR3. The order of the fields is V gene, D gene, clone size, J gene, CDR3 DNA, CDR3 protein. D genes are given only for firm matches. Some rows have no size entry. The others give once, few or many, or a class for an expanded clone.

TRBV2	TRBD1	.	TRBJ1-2	TGTGCCAGCAGTGAAGGGGGGACAGCCCTCTATGGCTACACCTTC	CASSEGGTALYGYTF
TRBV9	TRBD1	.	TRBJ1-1	TGTGCCAGCAGCGTAGTACCCTCAGGGGGCGCATTTGAAGCTTTCTTT	CASSVVPSGGAFEAFF
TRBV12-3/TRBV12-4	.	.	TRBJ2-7	TGTGCCAGCAGTGTGCAGGGAGGGCAGTACTTC	CASSVQGGQYF
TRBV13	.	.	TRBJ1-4	TGTGCCAGCAGCTTATCCCGGGAGGGAGAAAAACTGTTTTTT	CASSLSREGEKLFF
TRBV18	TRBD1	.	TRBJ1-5	TGTGCCAGCTCACCGACACAGGGGGTCGGTCAGCCCCAGCATTTT	CASSPTQGVGQPQHF
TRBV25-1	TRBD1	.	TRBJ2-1	TGTGCCAGCAAAGACAGGGGGGAACTCTACAATGAGCAGTTCTTC	CASKDRGELYNEQFF
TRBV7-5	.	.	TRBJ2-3	TGTGCCAGAAGCTTAGTCTTTGTTGCAGGTAGCACAGATACGCAGTATTTT	CARSLVFVAGSTDTQYF
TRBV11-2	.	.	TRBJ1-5	TGTGCCAGCAGCTTAGTCGGGTCAGATCAGCCCCAGCATTTT	CASSLVGSDQPQHF
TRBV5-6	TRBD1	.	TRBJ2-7	TGTGCCAGCAGCTTGGGTCCGGGACAGAGAACCTACGAGCAGTACTTC	CASSLGPGQRTYEQYF
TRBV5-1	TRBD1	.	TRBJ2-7	TGCGCCAGCAGCCTCAGGACAGGCCCCTACGAGCAGTACTTC	CASSLRTGPYEQYF
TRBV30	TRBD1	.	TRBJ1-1	TGTGCCTGGAGGGGACAGGGGTACACTGAAGCTTTCTTT	CAWRGQGYTEAFF
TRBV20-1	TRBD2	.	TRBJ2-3	TGCAGTGCTAGTCCCATGGGGGGGAGAGTGGCAGATACGCAGTATTTT	CSASPMGGRVADTQYF
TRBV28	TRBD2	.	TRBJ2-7	TGTGCCAGCAGTCCTGGGGTAGCGGGAGCCCTCTCCTACGAGCAGTACTTC	CASSPGVAGALSYEQYF
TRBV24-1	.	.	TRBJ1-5	TGTGCCATGCCGTCGGTCCATAGCAATCAGCCCCAGCATTTT	CAMPSVHSNQPQHF
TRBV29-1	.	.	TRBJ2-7	TGCAGCGTCGTTACAGTTTCCTACGAGCAGTACTTC	CSVVTVSYEQYF
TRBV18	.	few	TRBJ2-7	TGTGCCAGCTCACCACGCCCGAGGCAGGGAATCTACGAGCAGTACTTC	CASSPRPRQGIYEQYF
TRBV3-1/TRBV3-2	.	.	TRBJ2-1	TGTGCCAGCAGCCACACAAACAAAGGCGGGGTCGAGCAGTTCTTC	CASSHTNKGGVEQFF
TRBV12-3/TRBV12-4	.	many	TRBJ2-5	TGTGCCAGCAGTTCGGACAGTAAAGAGACCCAGTACTTC	CASSSDSKETQYF
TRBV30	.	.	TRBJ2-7	TGTGCCTGGAGTGTATATGGTAGCTCCTACGAGCAGTACTTC	CAWSVYGSSYEQYF
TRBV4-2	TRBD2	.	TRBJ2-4	TGTGCCAGCAGCCCGACTAGCGGGGGGACGGGAGCCAAAAACATTCAGTACTTC	CASSPTSGGTGAKNIQYF
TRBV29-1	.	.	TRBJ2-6	TGCAGCGCCGCGGCCGTGACTGGGGCCAACGTCCTGACTTTC	CSAAAVTGANVLTF
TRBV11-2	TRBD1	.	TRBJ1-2	TGTGCCAGCAGCTTACCCGGACAGGGGGAAAACTATGGCTACACCTTC	CASSLPGQGENYGYTF
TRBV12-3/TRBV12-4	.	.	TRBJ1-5	TGTGCCAGCAGTTTAGGACAGAATCAGCCCCAGCATTTT	CASSLGQNQPQHF
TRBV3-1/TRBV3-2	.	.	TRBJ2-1	TGTGCCAGCAGCCAATTTTGGTGGGGGGACAATGAGCAGTTCTTC	CASSQFWWGDNEQFF
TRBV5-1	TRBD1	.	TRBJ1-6	TGCGCCAGCAAAGCCGAGACAGGGTTTTCACCCCTCCACTTT	CASKAETGFSPLHF
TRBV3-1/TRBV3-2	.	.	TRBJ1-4	TGTGCCAGCAGCCAAGATCGGCAGGGCGGTGAAAAACTGTTTTTT	CASSQDRQGGEKLFF
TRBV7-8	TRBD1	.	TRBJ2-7	TGTGCCAGCAGCTACTCAGGGGGCGCCGACGAGCAGTACTTC	CASSYSGGADEQYF
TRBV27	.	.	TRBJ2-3	TGTGCCAGCAGTCCCCTAGAGTTAGCGGATAGCACAGATACGCAGTATTTT	CASSPLELADSTDTQYF
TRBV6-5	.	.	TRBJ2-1	TGTGCCAGCAGTTCTCCGTTCTCCTACAATGAGCAGTTCTTC	CASSSPFSYNEQFF
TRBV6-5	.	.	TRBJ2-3	TGTGCCAGCAGTTCCCCCCTGTACACAGATACGCAGTATTTT	CASSSPLYTDTQYF
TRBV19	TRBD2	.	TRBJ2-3	TGTGCCACCGGACTAGCGGGGGATCTATTCACAGATACGCAGTATTTT	CATGLAGDLFTDTQYF
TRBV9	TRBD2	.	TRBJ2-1	TGTGCCAGCAGCGTAGCTGGACTAGCGGGAACTAACAATGAGCAGTTCTTC	CASSVAGLAGTNNEQFF
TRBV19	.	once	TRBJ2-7	TGTGCCAGTAGTAGCCAGGTATCCTACGAGCAGTACTTC	CASSSQVSYEQYF
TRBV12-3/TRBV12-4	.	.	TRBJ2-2	TGTGCCAGCACCCTCCTAAACACCGGGGAGCTGTTTTTT	CASTLLNTGELFF
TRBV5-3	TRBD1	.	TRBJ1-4	TGTGCCAGAAGCTTGGCAAGGACAGGGCATTCCAGCCAGGGGGAAAAACTGTTTTTT	CARSLARTGHSSQGEKLFF
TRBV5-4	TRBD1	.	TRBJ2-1	TGTGCCAGCAGCCGGGGACAGAACTTCTACAATGAGCAGTTCTTC	CASSRGQNFYNEQFF
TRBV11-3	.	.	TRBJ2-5	TGTGCCAGCAGCTTGATTCTGCGGCGGGAAGAGACCCAGTACTTC	CASSLILRREETQYF